This TCR beta chain came from a study of shared clonotypes between healthy human individuals. Whole-study results and caveats: Read depth was anticipated to influence clonotype sharing among donors.

Naivety among CD8 cells was defined by CD45RO negativity and positive CCR7 selection, thereby excluding terminally differentiated effector memory CD45RA+ cells. This CDR3 contains 14 residues. V lost 8 bases, J lost 3 bases, and 8 bases stayed unmatched. Germline CDR1 and CDR2: MRHNA and SNTAGT. TCRdb's table, derived via immunoSEQ multiplex PCR, lists solely in-frame clones and lacks some. The table shows around 600,000 clones, with 98% occurring only once. Concerning this clone: Its antigen is currently unknown.

The TCR was taken from a man aged 30-40 years in good health. The chain uses TRBV6-4 and TRBJ1-1; 8 bases are shared with TRBD1. The sequencing sample was made of naive CD8+ T cells sorted from blood. The CDR3 loop is CASRQGIRDTEAFF. In nucleotides, the CDR3 is TGTGCCAGCCGACAGGGGATTCGTGACACTGAAGCTTTCTTT.